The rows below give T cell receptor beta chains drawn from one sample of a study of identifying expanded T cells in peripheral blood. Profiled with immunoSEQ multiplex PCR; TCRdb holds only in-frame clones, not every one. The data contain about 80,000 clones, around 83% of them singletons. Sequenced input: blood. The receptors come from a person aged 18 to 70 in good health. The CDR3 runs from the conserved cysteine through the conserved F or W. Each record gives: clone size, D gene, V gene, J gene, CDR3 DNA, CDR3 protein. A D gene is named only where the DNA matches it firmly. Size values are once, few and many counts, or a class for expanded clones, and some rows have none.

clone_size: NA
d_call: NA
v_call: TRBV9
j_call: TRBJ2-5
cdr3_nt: TGTGCCAGCAGCGTAGGCGTAGGGGCCAGGGAGACCCAGTACTTC
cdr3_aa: CASSVGVGARETQYF

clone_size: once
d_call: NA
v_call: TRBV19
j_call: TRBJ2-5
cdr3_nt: TGTGCCAGTAGTATGGAAGAGACCCAGTACTTC
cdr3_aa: CASSMEETQYF

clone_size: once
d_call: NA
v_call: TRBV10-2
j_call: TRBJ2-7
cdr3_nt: TGCGCCAGCAGTGAGATGGGATGGGAAGGGGCTTCCTACGAGCAGTACTTC
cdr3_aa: CASSEMGWEGASYEQYF

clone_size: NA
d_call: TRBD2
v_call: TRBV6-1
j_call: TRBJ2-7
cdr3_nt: TGTGCCAGCAGTGAATATTCGAGACTAGCATACGAGCAGTACTTC
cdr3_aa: CASSEYSRLAYEQYF

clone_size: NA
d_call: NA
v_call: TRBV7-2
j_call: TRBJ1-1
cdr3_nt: TGTGCCAGCAGCCCGGCAGGGACCCTAAGGGAAGCTTTCTTT
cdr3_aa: CASSPAGTLREAFF

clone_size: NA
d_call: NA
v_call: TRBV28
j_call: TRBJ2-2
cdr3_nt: TGTGCCAGCAGTCATAACACCGGGGAGCTGTTTTTT
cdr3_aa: CASSHNTGELFF

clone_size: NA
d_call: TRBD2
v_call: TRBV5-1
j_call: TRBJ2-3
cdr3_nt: TGCGCCAGCAGTAAATTAGCGGGAGACGTGACAGATACGCAGTATTTT
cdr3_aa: CASSKLAGDVTDTQYF

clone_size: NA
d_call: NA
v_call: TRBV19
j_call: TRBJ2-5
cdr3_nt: TGTGCCAGTAGTATAAACCCGGCGGTCCAAGAGACCCAGTACTTC
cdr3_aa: CASSINPAVQETQYF

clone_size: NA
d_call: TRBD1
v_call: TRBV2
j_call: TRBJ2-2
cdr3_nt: TGTGCCAGCGATACTCAGGGGGCGGACACCGGGGAGCTGTTTTTT
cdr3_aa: CASDTQGADTGELFF

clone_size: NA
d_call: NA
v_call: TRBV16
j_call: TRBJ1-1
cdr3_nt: TGTGCCAGCAGCCAATCATCCATGAACACTGAAGCTTTCTTT
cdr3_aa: CASSQSSMNTEAFF

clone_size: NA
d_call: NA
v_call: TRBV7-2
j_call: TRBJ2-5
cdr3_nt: TGTGCCAGCAGCTTAGACAGGTCTCGGGGGGAGACCCAGTACTTC
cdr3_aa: CASSLDRSRGETQYF

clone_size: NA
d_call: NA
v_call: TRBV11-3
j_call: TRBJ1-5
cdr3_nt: TGTGCCAGCAGCTTAGCCAAGGGACACCCCAATCAGCCCCAGCATTTT
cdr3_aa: CASSLAKGHPNQPQHF

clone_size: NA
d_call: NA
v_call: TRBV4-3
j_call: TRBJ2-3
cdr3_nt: TGCGCCAGCAGCCAAGATGCTTCCTTCACAGATACGCAGTATTTT
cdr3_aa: CASSQDASFTDTQYF

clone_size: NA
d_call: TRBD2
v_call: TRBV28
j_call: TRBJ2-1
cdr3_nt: TGTGCCAGCACGTCGTTTCTAGCGGGAACCTCCTACAATGAGCAGTTCTTC
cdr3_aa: CASTSFLAGTSYNEQFF

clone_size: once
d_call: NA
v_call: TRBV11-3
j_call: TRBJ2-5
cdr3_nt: TGTGCCAGCAGCTTACAGGGTACCGAGACCCAGTACTTC
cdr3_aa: CASSLQGTETQYF

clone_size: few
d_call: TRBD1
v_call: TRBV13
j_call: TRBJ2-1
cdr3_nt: TGTGCCAGCAGCAGGGGACAGCCGACCGGGGATGAGCAGTTCTTC
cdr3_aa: CASSRGQPTGDEQFF

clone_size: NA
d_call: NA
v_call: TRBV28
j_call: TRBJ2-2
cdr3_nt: TGTGCCAGCACTTGGGGCACCGGGGAGCTGTTTTTT
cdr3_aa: CASTWGTGELFF

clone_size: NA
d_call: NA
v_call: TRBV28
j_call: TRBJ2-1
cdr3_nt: TGTGCCAGCAGTTTATCGGTTCGGGGTAATGAGCAGTTCTTC
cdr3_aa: CASSLSVRGNEQFF

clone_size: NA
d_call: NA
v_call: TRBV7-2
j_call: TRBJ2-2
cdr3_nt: TGTGCCAGCAGCTTAGTCTCCGGGGAGCTGTTTTTT
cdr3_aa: CASSLVSGELFF

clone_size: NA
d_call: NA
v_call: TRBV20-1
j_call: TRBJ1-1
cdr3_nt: TGCAGTGCTGGCAGGAACACTGAAGCTTTCTTT
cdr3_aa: CSAGRNTEAFF

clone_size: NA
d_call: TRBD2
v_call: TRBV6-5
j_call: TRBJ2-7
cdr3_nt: TGTGCCAGCAGGAGAAGCGGGGGGAACTACGAGCAGTACTTC
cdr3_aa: CASRRSGGNYEQYF

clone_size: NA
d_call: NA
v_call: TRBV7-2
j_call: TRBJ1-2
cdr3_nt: TGTGCCAGCAGCAGCCAGGAGTTCCTCTATGGCTACACCTTC
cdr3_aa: CASSSQEFLYGYTF

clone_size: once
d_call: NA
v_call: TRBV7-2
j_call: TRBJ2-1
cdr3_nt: TGTGCCAGCAGCTTTGGTGCCTCAGCGGAGTTTGAGCAGTTCTTC
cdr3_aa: CASSFGASAEFEQFF

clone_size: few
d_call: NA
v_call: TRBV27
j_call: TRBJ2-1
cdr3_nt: TGTGCCAGCAGTTCTCTAGGGTTAGGGGTTGTCGATGAGCAGTTCTTC
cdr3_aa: CASSSLGLGVVDEQFF

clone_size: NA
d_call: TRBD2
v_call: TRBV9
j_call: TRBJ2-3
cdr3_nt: TGTGCCAGCAGCGTAGGAGGACTAGCGGGAAGGGGGGCCGATACGCAGTATTTT
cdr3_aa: CASSVGGLAGRGADTQYF

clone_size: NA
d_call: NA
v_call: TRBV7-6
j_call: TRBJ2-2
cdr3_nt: TGTGCCAGCAGCTTAGCGGGAGCGTACACCGGGGAGCTGTTTTTT
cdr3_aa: CASSLAGAYTGELFF

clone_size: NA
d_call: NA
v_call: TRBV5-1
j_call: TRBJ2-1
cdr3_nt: TGCGCCAGCAGCTTGTTAATGAACTCGGCCAATGAGCAGTTCTTC
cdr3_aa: CASSLLMNSANEQFF

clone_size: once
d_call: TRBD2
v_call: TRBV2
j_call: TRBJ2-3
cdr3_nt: TGTGCCAGCACTCTGGGACTAGCTACAGATACGCAGTATTTT
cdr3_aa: CASTLGLATDTQYF

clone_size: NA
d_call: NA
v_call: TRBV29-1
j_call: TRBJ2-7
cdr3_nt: TGCAGCGTTGAAGAGACCGCAGGGAGCCATTACGAGCAGTACTTC
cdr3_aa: CSVEETAGSHYEQYF

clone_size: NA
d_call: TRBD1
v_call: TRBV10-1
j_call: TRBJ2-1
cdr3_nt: TGCGCCAGCAGTTTAAAGGGACAGGGAATCTTC
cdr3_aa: CASSLKGQGIF

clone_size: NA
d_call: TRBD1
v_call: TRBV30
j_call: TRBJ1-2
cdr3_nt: TGTGCCTGGACGCCGGACAGGGACTTTGGCTACACCTTC
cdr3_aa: CAWTPDRDFGYTF

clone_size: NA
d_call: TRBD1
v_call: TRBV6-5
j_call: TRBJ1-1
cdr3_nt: TGTGCCAGCAGGTCCGGGACAGCGAACACTGAAGCTTTCTTT
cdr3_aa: CASRSGTANTEAFF

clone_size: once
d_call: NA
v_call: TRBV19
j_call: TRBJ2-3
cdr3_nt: TGTGCCAGTAGTATTTGGAGAAGCACAGATACGCAGTATTTT
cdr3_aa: CASSIWRSTDTQYF

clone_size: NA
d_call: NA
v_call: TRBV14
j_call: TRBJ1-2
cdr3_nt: TGTGCCAGCAGCCAAGGAGAGAACTATGGCTACACCTTC
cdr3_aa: CASSQGENYGYTF

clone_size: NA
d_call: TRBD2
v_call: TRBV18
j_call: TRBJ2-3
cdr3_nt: TGTGCCAGCTCACCACGGACTAGCGACACAGATACGCAGTATTTT
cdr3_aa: CASSPRTSDTDTQYF

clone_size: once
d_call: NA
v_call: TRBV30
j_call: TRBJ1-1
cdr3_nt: TGTGCCTGGAGTACCCGTACTGAAGCTTTCTTT
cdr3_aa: CAWSTRTEAFF

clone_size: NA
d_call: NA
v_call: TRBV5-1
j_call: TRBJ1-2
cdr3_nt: TGCGCCAGCAGCTCGCAGGCAGGGCAATATTATGGCTACACCTTC
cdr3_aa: CASSSQAGQYYGYTF

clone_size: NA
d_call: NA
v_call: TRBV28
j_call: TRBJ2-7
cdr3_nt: TGTGCCAGCAGTGTACTCCAGCGACTAAGCTCCTACGAGCAGTACTTC
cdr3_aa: CASSVLQRLSSYEQYF

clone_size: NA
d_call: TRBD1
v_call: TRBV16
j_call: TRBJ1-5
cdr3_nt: TGTGCCAGCAGCCAATCCGGACAGGGCGATCAGCCCCAGCATTTT
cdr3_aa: CASSQSGQGDQPQHF

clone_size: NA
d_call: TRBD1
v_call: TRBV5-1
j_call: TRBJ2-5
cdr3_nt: TGCGCCAGCAGCCACGACAGGGGGGAGACCCAGTACTTC
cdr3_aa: CASSHDRGETQYF

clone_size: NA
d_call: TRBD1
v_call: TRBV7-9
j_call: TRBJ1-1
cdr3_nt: TGTGCCAGCAGCGCACGGACAGGTCGGTTGCCTGAAGCTTTCTTT
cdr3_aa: CASSARTGRLPEAFF

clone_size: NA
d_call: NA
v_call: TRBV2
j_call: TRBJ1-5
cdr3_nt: TGTGCCAGCAGCGACGACCTCGACAGATTCAGACAGCCCCAGCATTTT
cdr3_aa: CASSDDLDRFRQPQHF

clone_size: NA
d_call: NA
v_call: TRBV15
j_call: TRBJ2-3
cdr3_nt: TGTGCCACCAGCAGAGATTTTTGGGGGAGCGGAGATACGCAGTATTTT
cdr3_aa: CATSRDFWGSGDTQYF

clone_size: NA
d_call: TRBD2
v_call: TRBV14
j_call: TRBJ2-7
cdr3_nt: TGTGCCAGCAGCCAAGAACCTAGCGGCTACGAGCAGTACTTC
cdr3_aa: CASSQEPSGYEQYF

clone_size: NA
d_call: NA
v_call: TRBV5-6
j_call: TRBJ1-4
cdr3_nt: TGTGCCAGCAGCTCTGAGACAGCGCGAAGGCTCAATGAAAAACTGTTTTTT
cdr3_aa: CASSSETARRLNEKLFF

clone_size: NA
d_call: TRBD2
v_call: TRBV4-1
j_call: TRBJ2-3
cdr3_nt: TGCGCCAGCAGCCAAGAGTCGGCGGGAGGGCCGGATACGCAGTATTTT
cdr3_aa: CASSQESAGGPDTQYF

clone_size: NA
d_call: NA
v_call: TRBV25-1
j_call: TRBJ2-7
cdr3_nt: TGTGCCAGCAGTGCTGCCTACGAGCAGTACTTC
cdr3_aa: CASSAAYEQYF

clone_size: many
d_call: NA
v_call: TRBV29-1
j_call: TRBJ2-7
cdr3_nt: TGCAGCGCCCTCGTGGGGACGTGGAACGAGCAGTACTTC
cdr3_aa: CSALVGTWNEQYF

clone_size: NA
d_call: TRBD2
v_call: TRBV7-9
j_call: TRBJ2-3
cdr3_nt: TGTGCCAGCAGCTCTAGGGCCGCTAGCGGGGCTCCAGATACGCAGTATTTT
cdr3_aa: CASSSRAASGAPDTQYF

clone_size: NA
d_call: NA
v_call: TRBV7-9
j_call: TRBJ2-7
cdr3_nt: TGTGCCAGCAGCTTAGGGGATTCGCGGGAGCAGTACTTC
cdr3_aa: CASSLGDSREQYF

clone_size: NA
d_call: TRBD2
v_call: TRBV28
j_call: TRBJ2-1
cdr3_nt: TGTGCCAGCAGGGAAGGACTAGCGGGGCGGGGTGAGCAGTTCTTC
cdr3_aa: CASREGLAGRGEQFF

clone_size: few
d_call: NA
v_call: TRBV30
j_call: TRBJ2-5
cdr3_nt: TGTGCCTGGAGCCAGAAGCGGGAGACCCAGTACTTC
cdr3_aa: CAWSQKRETQYF

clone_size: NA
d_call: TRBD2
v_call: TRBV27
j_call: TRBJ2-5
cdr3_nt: TGTGCCAGCAGTTCATGGGAGGGGGAGACCCAGTACTTC
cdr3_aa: CASSSWEGETQYF

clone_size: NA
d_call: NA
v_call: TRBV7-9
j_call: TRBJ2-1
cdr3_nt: TGTGCCAGCAGCATGGGGGGAAATGAGCAGTTCTTC
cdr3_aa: CASSMGGNEQFF

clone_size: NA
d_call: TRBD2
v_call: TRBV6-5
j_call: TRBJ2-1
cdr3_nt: TGTGCCAGCAGTTGGGGACTAGCGGGAGTTAACGGGCAGTTCTTC
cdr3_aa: CASSWGLAGVNGQFF

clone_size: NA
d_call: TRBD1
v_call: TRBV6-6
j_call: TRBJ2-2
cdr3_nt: TGTGCCAGCAGTTATGGACAGGGACAGAACACCGGGGAGCTGTTTTTT
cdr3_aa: CASSYGQGQNTGELFF